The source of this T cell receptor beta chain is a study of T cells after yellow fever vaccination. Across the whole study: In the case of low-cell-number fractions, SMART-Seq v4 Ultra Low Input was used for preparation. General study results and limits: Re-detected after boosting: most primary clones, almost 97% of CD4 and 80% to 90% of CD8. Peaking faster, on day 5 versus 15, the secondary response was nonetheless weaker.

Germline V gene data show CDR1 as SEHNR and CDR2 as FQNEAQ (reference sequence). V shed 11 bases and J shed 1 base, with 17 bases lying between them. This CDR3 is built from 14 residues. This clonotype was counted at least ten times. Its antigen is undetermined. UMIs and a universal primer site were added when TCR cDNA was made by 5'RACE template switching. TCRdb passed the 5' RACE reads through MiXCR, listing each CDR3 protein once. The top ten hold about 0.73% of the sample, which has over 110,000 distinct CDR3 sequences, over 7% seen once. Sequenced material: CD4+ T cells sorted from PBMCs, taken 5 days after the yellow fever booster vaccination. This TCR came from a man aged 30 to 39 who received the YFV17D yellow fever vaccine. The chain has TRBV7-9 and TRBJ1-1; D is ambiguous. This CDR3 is CASRSFPSNTEAFF. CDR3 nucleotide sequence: TGTGCCTCCAGATCGTTCCCCTCGAACACTGAAGCTTTCTTT.